This TCR beta chain was profiled in a study of blood T cell repertoires in COVID-19. Assay used: immunoSEQ multiplex PCR; TCRdb lists only in-frame clones, some missing. The sample consists of roughly 300,000 clones, more than 85% of them appearing once. The sequence came from a woman in her 30s who had recovered from COVID-19. Sequenced material: PBMCs or T cells enriched from blood (not recorded which).

The CDR3: CASSESGGAYAPQYF. CDR3 in DNA: TGTGCCAGCAGTGAGAGCGGGGGGGCCTACGCGCCGCAGTATTTT. The rearrangement uses TRBV6-4 and TRBJ2-3; 10 nucleotides align to TRBD2. Germline V lookup: CDR1 MRHNA, CDR2 SNTAGT. The CDR3 covers 15 residues. The J segment lost 10 bases and the V segment lost 3 bases, leaving 10 bases of the junction unmatched.